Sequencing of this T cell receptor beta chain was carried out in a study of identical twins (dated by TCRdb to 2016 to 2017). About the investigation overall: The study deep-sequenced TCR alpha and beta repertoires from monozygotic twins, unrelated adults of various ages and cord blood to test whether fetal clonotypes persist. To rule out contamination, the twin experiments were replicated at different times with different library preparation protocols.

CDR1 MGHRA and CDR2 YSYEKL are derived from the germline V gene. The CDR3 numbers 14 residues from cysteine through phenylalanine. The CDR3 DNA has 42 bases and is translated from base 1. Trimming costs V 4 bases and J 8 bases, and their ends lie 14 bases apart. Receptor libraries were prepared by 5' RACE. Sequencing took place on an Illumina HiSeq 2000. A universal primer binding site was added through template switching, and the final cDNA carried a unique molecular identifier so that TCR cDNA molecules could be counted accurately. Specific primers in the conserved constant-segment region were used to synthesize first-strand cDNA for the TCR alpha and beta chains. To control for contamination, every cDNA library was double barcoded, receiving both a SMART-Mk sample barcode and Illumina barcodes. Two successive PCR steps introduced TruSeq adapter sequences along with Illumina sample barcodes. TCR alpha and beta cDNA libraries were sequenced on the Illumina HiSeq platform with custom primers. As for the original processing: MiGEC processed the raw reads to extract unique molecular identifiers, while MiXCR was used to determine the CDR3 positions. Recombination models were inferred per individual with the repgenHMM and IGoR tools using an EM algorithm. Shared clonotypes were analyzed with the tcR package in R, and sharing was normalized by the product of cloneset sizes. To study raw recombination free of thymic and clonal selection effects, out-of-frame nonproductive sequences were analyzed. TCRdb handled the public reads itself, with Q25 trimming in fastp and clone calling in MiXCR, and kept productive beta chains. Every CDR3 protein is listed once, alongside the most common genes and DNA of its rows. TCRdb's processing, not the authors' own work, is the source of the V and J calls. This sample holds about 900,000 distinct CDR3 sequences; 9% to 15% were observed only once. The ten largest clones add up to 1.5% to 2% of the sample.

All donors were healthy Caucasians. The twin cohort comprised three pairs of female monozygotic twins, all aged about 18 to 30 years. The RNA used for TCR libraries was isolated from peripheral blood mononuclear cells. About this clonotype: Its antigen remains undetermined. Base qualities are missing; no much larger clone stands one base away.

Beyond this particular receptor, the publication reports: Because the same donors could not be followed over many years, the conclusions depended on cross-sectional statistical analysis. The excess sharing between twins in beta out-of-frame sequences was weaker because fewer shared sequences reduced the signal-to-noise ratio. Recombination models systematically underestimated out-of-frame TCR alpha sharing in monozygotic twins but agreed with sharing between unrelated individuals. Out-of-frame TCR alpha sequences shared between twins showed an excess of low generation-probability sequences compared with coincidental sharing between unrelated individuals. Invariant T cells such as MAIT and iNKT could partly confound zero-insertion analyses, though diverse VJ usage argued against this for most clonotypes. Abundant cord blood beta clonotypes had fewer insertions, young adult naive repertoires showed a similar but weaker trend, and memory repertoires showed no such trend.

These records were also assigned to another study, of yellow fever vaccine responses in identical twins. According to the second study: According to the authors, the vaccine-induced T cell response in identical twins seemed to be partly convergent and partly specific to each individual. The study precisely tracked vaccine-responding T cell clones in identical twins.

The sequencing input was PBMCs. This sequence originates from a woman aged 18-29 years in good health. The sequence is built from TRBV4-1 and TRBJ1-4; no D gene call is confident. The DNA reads TGCGCCAGCAGCCCCACCCTTCGGGAGGAAAAACTGTTTTTT. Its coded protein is CASSPTLREEKLFF.